What follows are 32 T cell receptor beta chains derived from one specimen sequenced in a study of cytomegalovirus exposure and HLA in healthy donors. 60 Vbeta and 13 Jbeta primers were used in PCR. The table came from immunoSEQ multiplex PCR; TCRdb's copy has only in-frame clones and leaves some out. The sample holds some 180,000 clones, around 80% seen once. Sequencing used PBMCs. The receptors stem from a woman aged 25 to 39 in good health and CMV-seropositive.

The chain has TRBV5-1 and TRBJ2-7; 8 bases fit TRBD2. CDR1 and CDR2 from the germline V gene are SGHRS and YFSETQ. This CDR3 is built from 14 residues. V lost 5 bases, J lost 3 bases, and 7 bases stayed unmatched. The CDR3 DNA follows: TGCGCCAGCAGTCCCCGGGGGGGGCTCTACGAGCAGTACTTC. Translated: CASSPRGGLYEQYF.

This chain's CDR3 is CASSFGDRTYEQYF. For the CDR3, the DNA is TGTGCCAGCAGCTTTGGGGACAGAACCTACGAGCAGTACTTC. This rearrangement joins TRBV7-8 to TRBJ2-7; 7 bases align to TRBD1. The length of the CDR3 is 14 residues. Germline-derived CDR1 and CDR2 are SGHVS and FQNEAQ. V trimming: 3 bases; J trimming: 2 bases; junction bases outside the gene matches: 4.

This chain connects TRBV6-5 to TRBJ2-5, with D possibly being TRBD2 (6 bases). Germline assignment: CDR1 MNHEY and CDR2 SVGAGI. The CDR3 sequence is 14 residues long. V lost 0 bases and J lost 1, with 6 bases in between. The CDR3 spells CASSYSGGQETQYF. CDR3 in DNA: TGTGCCAGCAGTTACTCCGGGGGCCAAGAGACCCAGTACTTC.

The rearrangement links TRBV6-5 to TRBJ1-1, with a possible D match to TRBD1 (5 bases). CDR3 size: 15 residues. V was clipped by 2 bases and J by 8 bases, with 18 bases between them. Germline CDR1 and CDR2: MNHEY and SVGAGI. The CDR3 region has the DNA TGTGCCAGCAGTTACAGTGTAAACGGAAGGGGAGAAGCTTTCTTT. Its translation: CASSYSVNGRGEAFF.

The CDR3 sequence: CASSQWVGLYDNSPLHF. CDR3 nucleotide sequence: TGTGCCAGCAGCCAATGGGTGGGGCTGTACGATAATTCACCCCTCCACTTT. The rearrangement joins TRBV27 to TRBJ1-6; tentative D call: TRBD1 (5 bases). Germline CDR1 MNHEY, CDR2 SMNVEV (reference sequence). Trimming stripped 6 bases from V and 5 bases from J, with 20 bases between. CDR3 length: 17 amino acids.

The V and J genes are TRBV13 and TRBJ2-7, with D perhaps TRBD1 (6 bases). V was pared by 0 bases and J by 5 bases, with 11 bases between. The CDR3 runs to 14 residues. Germline CDR1 and CDR2: PRHDT and FYEKMQ (reference sequence). This CDR3 is CASSLGDSFDEQYF. The CDR3 nucleotides read TGTGCCAGCAGCTTAGGGGACAGTTTCGACGAGCAGTACTTC.

This chain links TRBV19 with TRBJ2-7, with D unresolved. CDR3 size: 13 residues. Germline V gene sequence: CDR1 LNHDA, CDR2 SQIVND (reference sequence). The ends were cut back, 3 bases at V and 4 bases at J, with 10 bases in the middle. The chain's CDR3 is CASSMARGYEQYF. CDR3 DNA: TGTGCCAGTAGTATGGCTAGAGGATACGAGCAGTACTTC.

The chain is built from TRBV30 and TRBJ1-2, with D possibly being TRBD1 (5 bases). The V end was cut by 5 bases, the J end by 3 bases, with 10 bases between. This CDR3 is built from 12 residues. Germline V gene sequence: CDR1 GTSNPN, CDR2 SVGIG (reference sequence). The CDR3 DNA sequence: TGTGCCTGGCAAGGAGGGGACTATGGCTACACCTTC. Translating it yields CAWQGGDYGYTF.

The V call is TRBV7-9, the J call TRBJ2-1; 9 bases are a match to TRBD1. The germline V gene encodes CDR1 SEHNR and CDR2 FQNEAQ (reference sequence). The trim removed 5 bases at V and 6 bases at J, leaving 5 bases unmatched. This CDR3 has 14 residues. The CDR3 bases are TGTGCCAGCAGCCGTTGGACAGGGGCCAATGAGCAGTTCTTC. Amino acids: CASSRWTGANEQFF.

V gene TRBV19 combines with J gene TRBJ2-5; the match to TRBD1 covers 7 bases. J lost 2 bases, V lost 3 bases, and 0 bases had no gene match. This CDR3 comprises 13 residues. Germline V lookup: CDR1 LNHDA, CDR2 SQIVND (reference sequence). CDR3 coding DNA: TGTGCCAGTAGTATGGGACAGCAAGAGACCCAGTACTTC. It encodes CASSMGQQETQYF.

V is TRBV10-3 and J is TRBJ2-7, with D possibly TRBD2 on 6 matching bases. This CDR3 is 12 amino acids long. Germline V gives CDR1 ENHRY, CDR2 SYGVKD. V gave up 3 bases and J gave up 6 bases, with 9 bases separating them. The CDR3 region is CAISDLAIEQYF. CDR3 nucleotide sequence: TGTGCCATCAGTGATCTAGCGATCGAGCAGTACTTC.

The chain carries TRBV6-5 and TRBJ2-3; 7 nucleotides align to TRBD2. Trimming removed 2 bases from V and 0 bases from J; junction bases left unmatched: 5. The CDR3 is made up of 16 amino acids. Germline values: CDR1 MNHEY, CDR2 SVGAGI. The CDR3 region has the DNA TGTGCCAGCAGTTACGATTCTAGCGGAAGCACAGATACGCAGTATTTT. Translating it yields CASSYDSSGSTDTQYF.

The CDR3 coding sequence is TGTGCCAGCAGCAGTGGGACAATCCCTAGCAATCAGCCCCAGCATTTT. Translated, it gives CASSSGTIPSNQPQHF. The chain combines TRBV2 with TRBJ1-5; weak D call: TRBD1 (6 bases). V dropped 6 bases and J dropped 0 bases, with 15 bases sitting between them. The length of the CDR3 is 16 residues. From germline, CDR1 is SNHLY and CDR2 FYNNEI.

The chain couples TRBV19 to TRBJ2-7; D is possibly TRBD2 (5 bases). V lost 7 bases, J lost 0 bases, and 19 bases lay in between. From germline, CDR1 is LNHDA and CDR2 SQIVND (reference sequence). The CDR3 is made up of 16 amino acids. The CDR3 DNA reads as TGTGCCAGTACTCCGCGGGCAACGGCCAGCTCCTACGAGCAGTACTTC. It specifies CASTPRATASSYEQYF.

The rearrangement links TRBV10-3 to TRBJ2-3; a weak D match, TRBD1 (6 bases). V lost 7 bases and J lost 5, with 10 bases in between. Germline values: CDR1 ENHRY, CDR2 SYGVKD. The CDR3 totals 12 residues. CDR3 coding DNA: TGTGCCATCACAGGGGCTGGAGATACGCAGTATTTT. It codes for CAITGAGDTQYF.

This clone was detected only a few times. The V gene is TRBV6-1, the J gene TRBJ1-2; D is uncertain. CDR3 length equals 15 residues. Germline V lookup: CDR1 MNHNS, CDR2 SASEGT. Between the trimmed V and J ends, which lost 0 bases and 4 bases, there was a span of 12 bases. CDR3 in amino acids: CASSEAGDVGYGYTF. The DNA of the CDR3 is TGTGCCAGCAGTGAAGCCGGGGATGTTGGCTATGGCTACACCTTC.

The J gene is TRBJ2-3, the V gene TRBV27, with 7 bases identical to TRBD1. This CDR3 has 15 amino acids. CDR1 is MNHEY and CDR2 is SMNVEV in the germline V gene (reference sequence). The V and J ends lost 3 bases and 1 base, in that order; junction bases with no gene match: 4. The CDR3 is CASSFLTGGTDTQYF. The CDR3 coding sequence is TGTGCCAGCAGTTTTCTAACAGGGGGCACAGATACGCAGTATTTT.

This rearrangement joins TRBV18 to TRBJ1-2; 10 bases are a match to TRBD1. V shed 6 bases, J shed 6 bases, and the junction held 7 bases outside the gene matches. Germline V gene data show CDR1 as KGHSH and CDR2 as LQKENI. This CDR3 is built from 14 residues. As DNA, the CDR3 is TGTGCCAGCTCCCCGGGACAGGGGCACAATGGCTACACCTTC. Its translation is CASSPGQGHNGYTF.

In its sample, this clone was seen a few times. This sequence joins TRBV4-1 and TRBJ1-5, with D possibly being TRBD1 (5 bases). Germline V gene sequence: CDR1 MGHRA, CDR2 YSYEKL. The CDR3 is 16 amino acids. The V end was cut by 2 bases, the J end by 2 bases, with 13 bases between. The chain's CDR3 is CASSQSLLGGNQPQHF. DNA for the CDR3: TGCGCCAGCAGCCAAAGTTTGTTAGGGGGCAATCAGCCCCAGCATTTT.

V and J are TRBV5-1 and TRBJ1-1; perhaps TRBD1 as D (5 bases). Germline CDR1 is SGHRS and CDR2 is YFSETQ. Trimming stripped 2 bases from V and 0 bases from J, with 11 bases between. The CDR3 spans 15 residues. Here the CDR3 DNA reads TGCGCCAGCAGCTTAGGACACAACATGAACACTGAAGCTTTCTTT. Translation: CASSLGHNMNTEAFF.

On this clone itself: The junction differs from germline at one of its ends, possibly a read error. The V gene is TRBV5-6, the J gene TRBJ1-2; TRBD1 matches at 10 bases. The CDR3 is 13 residues long. Germline CDR1 reads SGHDT; CDR2 reads YYEEEE. This CDR3 is CASRLGQGTRYTF. The CDR3 coding sequence is TGTGCCAGCAGATTGGGACAGGGGACTCGCTACACCTTC.

The gene calls are TRBV2 and TRBJ2-3; tentative D call: TRBD2 (6 bases). Germline CDR1 SNHLY, CDR2 FYNNEI. The CDR3 runs to 13 residues. Trimming pared 8 bases from V and 6 bases from J, leaving 15 bases between. This chain's CDR3 is CASLGLQDDTQYF. The CDR3 nucleotides read TGTGCCAGCCTGGGACTCCAAGACGATACGCAGTATTTT. The full variable domain, completed using reference TRBV2 and TRBJ2-3, is EPEVTQTPSHQVTQMGQEVILRCVPISNHLYFYWYRQILGQKVEFLVSFYNNEISEKSEIFDDQFSVERPDGSNFTLKIRSTKLEDSAMYFCASLGLQDDTQYFGPGTRLTVL.

The rearrangement uses TRBV19 and TRBJ2-7, with D perhaps TRBD1 (5 bases). V shed 4 bases and J shed 0 bases, with 10 bases lying between them. This CDR3 region has 14 residues. Germline CDR1 LNHDA, CDR2 SQIVND (reference sequence). The CDR3 region has the DNA TGTGCCAGTAGTAGCCGGACATTCTCCTACGAGCAGTACTTC. Protein product: CASSSRTFSYEQYF.

J is TRBJ1-1 and V is TRBV29-1; TRBD1 matches at 11 bases. Germline V CDR1 and CDR2: SQVTM, ANQGSEA. V was clipped by 7 bases and J by 10 bases; unmatched bases: 5. The CDR3 totals 11 residues. The CDR3, as DNA: TGCAGCGGGGGACAGGGGGAAGGAGCTTTCTTT. This encodes CSGGQGEGAFF.

This chain links TRBV27 with TRBJ1-4; D gene uncertain. CDR3 length equals 14 residues. V was clipped by 8 bases and J by 4 bases, with 14 bases between them. Germline V CDR1 and CDR2: MNHEY, SMNVEV (reference sequence). CDR3 nucleotides: TGTGCCAGCCGCCCGCGCGGCCATAATGAAAAACTGTTTTTT. It specifies CASRPRGHNEKLFF.

The CDR3 loop is CASGDADTQYF. For the CDR3, the DNA is TGTGCCAGCGGAGACGCGGATACGCAGTATTTT. The chain is built from TRBV11-2 and TRBJ2-3; D gene unclear. Trimming took off 8 bases at V and 6 bases at J, with 9 bases between the two ends. Germline CDR1 is SGHAT and CDR2 is FQNNGV. The CDR3 is 11 residues long.

V is TRBV5-1 and J is TRBJ2-7; D is unresolved. V lost 3 bases, J lost 7 bases, and 11 bases lay in between. In germline, CDR1 is SGHRS, CDR2 YFSETQ. CDR3 length: 12 residues. In DNA form, the CDR3 reads TGCGCCAGCAGCTCGAGTCCCTTGGAGCAGTACTTC. Translated: CASSSSPLEQYF.

J is TRBJ2-7 and V is TRBV7-2, with 9 bases fitting TRBD1. This CDR3 contains 14 residues. V lost 5 bases and J lost 2; bases outside the gene matches: 4. CDR1 and CDR2 from the germline V gene are SGHTA and FQGNSA. The DNA of the CDR3 is TGTGCCAGCAGCGCAGGGACAGGGACCTACGAGCAGTACTTC. It encodes CASSAGTGTYEQYF.

This clone was seen a single time. The chain has TRBV9 and TRBJ2-2; 7 bases match TRBD1. J was trimmed by 6 bases and V by 3 bases; bases with no gene match: 5. CDR3 size: 14 residues. Germline V lookup: CDR1 SGDLS, CDR2 YYNGEE. CDR3 nucleotide sequence: TGTGCCAGCAGCGATGGTGGGACAGCCGGGGAGCTGTTTTTT. This gives the protein CASSDGGTAGELFF.

The chain uses TRBV5-1 and TRBJ1-4, with 9 bases fitting TRBD1. Germline-derived CDR1 and CDR2 are SGHRS and YFSETQ. CDR3 length: 14 residues. Unmatched junction bases numbered 6, after V lost 4 bases and J lost 8 bases. The chain's CDR3 is CASSNTGGAEKLFF. CDR3 nucleotides: TGCGCCAGCAGCAACACAGGGGGCGCGGAAAAACTGTTTTTT. Together with reference TRBV5-1 and TRBJ1-4, the CDR3 gives the full variable domain: KAGVTQTPRYLIKTRGQQVTLSCSPISGHRSVSWYQQTPGQGLQFLFEYFSETQRNKGNFPGRFSGRQFSNSRSEMNVSTLELGDSALYLCASSNTGGAEKLFFGSGTQLSVL.

This clone was picked up one time. The genes are TRBV5-1 and TRBJ2-7, with 12 bases lining up with TRBD1. J gave up 3 bases and V 3 bases, and 4 bases lay outside the gene matches. The CDR3 covers 15 residues. CDR1 and CDR2 from the germline V gene are SGHRS and YFSETQ. Here the CDR3 reads CASSWGQGANYEQYF. CDR3 nucleotide sequence: TGCGCCAGCAGCTGGGGACAGGGGGCGAACTACGAGCAGTACTTC.

V and J are TRBV5-1 and TRBJ1-2; TRBD1 matches 12 bases. Germline CDR1 reads SGHRS; CDR2 reads YFSETQ. There are 16 residues in the CDR3. The V gene end was trimmed by 5 bases and the J gene end by 7 bases; junction bases not matched to a gene: 12. The CDR3 loop is CASRNPGQGATGGYTF. The CDR3 DNA reads TGCGCCAGCAGAAACCCGGGACAGGGGGCGACGGGTGGCTACACCTTC.